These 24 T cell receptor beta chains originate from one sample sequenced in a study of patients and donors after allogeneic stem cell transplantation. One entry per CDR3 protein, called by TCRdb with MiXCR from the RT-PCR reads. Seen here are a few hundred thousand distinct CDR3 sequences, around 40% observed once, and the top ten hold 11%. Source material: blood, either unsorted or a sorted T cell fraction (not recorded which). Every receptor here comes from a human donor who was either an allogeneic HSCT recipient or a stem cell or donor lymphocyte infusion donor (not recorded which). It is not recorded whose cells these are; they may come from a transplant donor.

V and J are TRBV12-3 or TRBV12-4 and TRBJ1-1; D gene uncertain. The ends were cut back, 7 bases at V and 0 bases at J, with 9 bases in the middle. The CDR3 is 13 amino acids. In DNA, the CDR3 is TGTGCCAGCACCCTTTTTATGAACACTGAAGCTTTCTTT. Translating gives CASTLFMNTEAFF.

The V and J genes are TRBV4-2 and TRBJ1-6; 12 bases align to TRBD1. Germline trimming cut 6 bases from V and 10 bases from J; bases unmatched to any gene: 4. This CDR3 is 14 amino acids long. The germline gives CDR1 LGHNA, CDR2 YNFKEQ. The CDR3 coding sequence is TGTGCCAGCAGGCCCGGGACAGGGGGCTCACCCCTCCACTTT. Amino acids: CASRPGTGGSPLHF.

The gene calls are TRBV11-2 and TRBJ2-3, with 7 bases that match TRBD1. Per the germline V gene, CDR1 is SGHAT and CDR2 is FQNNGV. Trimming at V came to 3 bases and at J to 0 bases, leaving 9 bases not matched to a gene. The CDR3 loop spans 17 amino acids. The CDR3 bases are TGTGCCAGCAGCTTCCCCATACAGGGGTCAAGCACAGATACGCAGTATTTT. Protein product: CASSFPIQGSSTDTQYF.

CDR3 residues: CATRDHSNQPQHF. The CDR3 DNA is TGTGCCACCAGGGACCATAGCAATCAGCCCCAGCATTTT. The chain uses TRBV6-1 and TRBJ1-5; D possibly corresponds to TRBD1 (5 bases). The CDR3 loop spans 13 amino acids. The germline V gene encodes CDR1 MNHNS and CDR2 SASEGT. Trimming removed 10 bases from V and 0 bases from J, with 10 bases in between.

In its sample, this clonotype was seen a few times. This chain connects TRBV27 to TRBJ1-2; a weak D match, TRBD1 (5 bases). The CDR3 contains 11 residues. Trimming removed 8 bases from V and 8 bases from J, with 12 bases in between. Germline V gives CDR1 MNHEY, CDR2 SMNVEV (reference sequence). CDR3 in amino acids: CASQGGKGYTF. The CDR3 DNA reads TGTGCCAGCCAGGGAGGAAAGGGCTACACCTTC.

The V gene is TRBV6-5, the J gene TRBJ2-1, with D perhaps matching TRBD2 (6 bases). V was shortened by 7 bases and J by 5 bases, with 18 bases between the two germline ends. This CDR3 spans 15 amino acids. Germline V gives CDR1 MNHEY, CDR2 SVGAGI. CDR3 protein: CASNQHGLSNNEQFF. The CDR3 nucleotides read TGTGCCAGCAACCAACATGGACTATCCAACAATGAGCAGTTCTTC.

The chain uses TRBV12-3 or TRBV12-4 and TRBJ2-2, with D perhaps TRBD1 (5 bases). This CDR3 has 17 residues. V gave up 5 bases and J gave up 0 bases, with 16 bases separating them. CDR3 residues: CASSPSHRTSNTGELFF. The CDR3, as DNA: TGTGCCAGCAGTCCTTCTCACAGGACCTCGAACACCGGGGAGCTGTTTTTT.

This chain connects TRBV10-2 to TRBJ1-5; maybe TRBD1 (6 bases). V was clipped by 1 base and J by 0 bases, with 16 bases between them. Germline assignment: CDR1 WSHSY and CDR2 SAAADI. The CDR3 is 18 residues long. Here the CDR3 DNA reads TGCGCCAGCAGTGAGTGGACATTAGGGGGGTTTAGCAATCAGCCCCAGCATTTT. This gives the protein CASSEWTLGGFSNQPQHF.

In nucleotides, the CDR3 is TGTGCCAGCAGCTTGAGGTCTTCTCGGTTGGGTCAGCCCCAGCATTTT. Translated, it gives CASSLRSSRLGQPQHF. The V gene is TRBV5-5, the J gene TRBJ1-5; D is uncertain. V lost 1 base and J lost 6, with 17 bases in between. Per germline, CDR1 SGHKS and CDR2 YYEKEE (reference sequence). The CDR3 length is 16 residues.

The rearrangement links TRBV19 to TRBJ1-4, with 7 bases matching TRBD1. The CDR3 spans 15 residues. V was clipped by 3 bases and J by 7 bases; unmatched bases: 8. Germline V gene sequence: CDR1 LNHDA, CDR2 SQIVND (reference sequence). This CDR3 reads CASSIYRGQGEKLFF. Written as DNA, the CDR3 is TGTGCCAGTAGTATTTATAGGGGGCAAGGTGAAAAACTGTTTTTT. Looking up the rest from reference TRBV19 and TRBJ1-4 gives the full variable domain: DGGITQSPKYLFRKEGQNVTLSCEQNLNHDAMYWYRQDPGQGLRLIYYSQIVNDFQKGDIAEGYSVSREKKESFPLTVTSAQKNPTAFYLCASSIYRGQGEKLFFGSGTQLSVL.

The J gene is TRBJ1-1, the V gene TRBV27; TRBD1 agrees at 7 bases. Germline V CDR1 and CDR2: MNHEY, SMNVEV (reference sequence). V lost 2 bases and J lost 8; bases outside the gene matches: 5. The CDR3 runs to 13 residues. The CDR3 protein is CASSLPATGEAFF. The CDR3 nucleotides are TGTGCCAGCAGTTTACCCGCGACAGGGGAAGCTTTCTTT.

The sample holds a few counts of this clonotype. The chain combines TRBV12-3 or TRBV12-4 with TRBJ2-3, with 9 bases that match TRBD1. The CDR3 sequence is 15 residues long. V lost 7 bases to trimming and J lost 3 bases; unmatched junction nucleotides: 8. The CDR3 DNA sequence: TGTGCCAGCATCCCGGACAGGGGTGGGACAGATACGCAGTATTTT. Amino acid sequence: CASIPDRGGTDTQYF.

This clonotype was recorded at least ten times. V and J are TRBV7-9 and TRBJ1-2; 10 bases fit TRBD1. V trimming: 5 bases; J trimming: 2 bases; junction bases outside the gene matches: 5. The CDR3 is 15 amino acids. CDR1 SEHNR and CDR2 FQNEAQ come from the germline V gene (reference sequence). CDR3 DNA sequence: TGTGCCAGCAGCCCAGGACAGGGGGTAAACTATGGCTACACCTTC. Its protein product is CASSPGQGVNYGYTF. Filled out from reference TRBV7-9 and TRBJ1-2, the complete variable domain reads DTGVSQNPRHKITKRGQNVTFRCDPISEHNRLYWYRQTLGQGPEFLTYFQNEAQLEKSRLLSDRFSAERPKGSFSTLEIQRTEQGDSAMYLCASSPGQGVNYGYTFGSGTRLTVV.

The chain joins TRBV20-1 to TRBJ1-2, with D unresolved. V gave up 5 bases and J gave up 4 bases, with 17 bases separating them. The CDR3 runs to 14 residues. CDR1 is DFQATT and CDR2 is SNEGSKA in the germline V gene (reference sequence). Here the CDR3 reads CSARDTATLYGYTF. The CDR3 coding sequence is TGCAGTGCTCGCGACACGGCCACCCTCTATGGCTACACCTTC.

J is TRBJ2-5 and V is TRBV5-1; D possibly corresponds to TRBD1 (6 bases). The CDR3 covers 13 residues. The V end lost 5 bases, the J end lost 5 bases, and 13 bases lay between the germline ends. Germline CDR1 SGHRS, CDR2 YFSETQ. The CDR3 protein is CASRTGQLETQYF. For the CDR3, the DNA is TGCGCCAGCAGGACAGGTCAGCTTGAGACCCAGTACTTC. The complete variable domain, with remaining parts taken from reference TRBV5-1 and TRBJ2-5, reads KAGVTQTPRYLIKTRGQQVTLSCSPISGHRSVSWYQQTPGQGLQFLFEYFSETQRNKGNFPGRFSGRQFSNSRSEMNVSTLELGDSALYLCASRTGQLETQYFGPGTRLLVL.

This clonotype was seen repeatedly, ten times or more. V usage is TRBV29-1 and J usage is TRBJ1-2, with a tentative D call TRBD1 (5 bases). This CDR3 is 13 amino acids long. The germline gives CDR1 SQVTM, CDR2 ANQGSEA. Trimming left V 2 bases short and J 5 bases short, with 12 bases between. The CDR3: CSVENKGRYGYTF. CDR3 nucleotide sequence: TGCAGCGTTGAAAATAAGGGGCGGTATGGCTACACCTTC.

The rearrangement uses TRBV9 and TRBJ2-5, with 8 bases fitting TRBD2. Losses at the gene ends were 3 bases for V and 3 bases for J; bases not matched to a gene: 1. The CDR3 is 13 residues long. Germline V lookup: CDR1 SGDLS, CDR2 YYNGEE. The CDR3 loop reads CASSELAEETQYF. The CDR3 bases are TGTGCCAGCAGCGAACTAGCGGAAGAGACCCAGTACTTC. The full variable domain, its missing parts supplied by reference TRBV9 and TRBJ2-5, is DSGVTQTPKHLITATGQRVTLRCSPRSGDLSVYWYQQSLDQGLQFLIQYYNGEERAKGNILERFSAQQFPDLHSELNLSSLELGDSALYFCASSELAEETQYFGPGTRLLVL.

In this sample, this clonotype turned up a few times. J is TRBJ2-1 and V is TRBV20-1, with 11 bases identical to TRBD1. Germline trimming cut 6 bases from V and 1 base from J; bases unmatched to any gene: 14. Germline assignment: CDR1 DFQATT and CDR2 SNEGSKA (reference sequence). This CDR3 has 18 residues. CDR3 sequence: CSAEKGTGGQRSYNEQFF. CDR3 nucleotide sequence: TGCAGTGCGGAAAAGGGGACAGGGGGACAGAGGTCCTACAATGAGCAGTTCTTC.

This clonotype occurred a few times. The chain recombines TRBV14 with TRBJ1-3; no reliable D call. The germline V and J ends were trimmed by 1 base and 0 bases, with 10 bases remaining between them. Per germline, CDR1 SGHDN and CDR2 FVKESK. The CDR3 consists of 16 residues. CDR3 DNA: TGTGCCAGCAGCCAAGTAGGAGGCGGCTCTGGAAACACCATATATTTT. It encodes CASSQVGGGSGNTIYF. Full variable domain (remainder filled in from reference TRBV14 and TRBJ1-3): EAGVTQFPSHSVIEKGQTVTLRCDPISGHDNLYWYRRVMGKEIKFLLHFVKESKQDESGMPNNRFLAERTGGTYSTLKVQPAELEDSGVYFCASSQVGGGSGNTIYFGEGSWLTVV.

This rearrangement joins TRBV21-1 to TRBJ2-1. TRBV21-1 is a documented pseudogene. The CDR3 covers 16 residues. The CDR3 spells CASSKVIGRNYNEQFF. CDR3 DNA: TGTGCCAGCAGCAAAGTTATAGGCAGGAACTACAATGAGCAGTTCTTC.

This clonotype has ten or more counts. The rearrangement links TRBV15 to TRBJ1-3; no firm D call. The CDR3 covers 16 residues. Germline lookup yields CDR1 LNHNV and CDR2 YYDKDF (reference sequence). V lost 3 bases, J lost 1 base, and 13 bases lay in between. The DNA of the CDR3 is TGTGCCACCAGCAGTGGTCACCCTGGGTCTGGAAACACCATATATTTT. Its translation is CATSSGHPGSGNTIYF.

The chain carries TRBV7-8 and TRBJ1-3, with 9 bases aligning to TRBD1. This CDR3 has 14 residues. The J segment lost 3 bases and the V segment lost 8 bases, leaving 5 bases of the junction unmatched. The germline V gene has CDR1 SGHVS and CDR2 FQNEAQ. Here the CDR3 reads CASGQDRGGNTIYF. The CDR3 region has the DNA TGTGCCAGCGGCCAGGACAGGGGTGGAAACACCATATATTTT.

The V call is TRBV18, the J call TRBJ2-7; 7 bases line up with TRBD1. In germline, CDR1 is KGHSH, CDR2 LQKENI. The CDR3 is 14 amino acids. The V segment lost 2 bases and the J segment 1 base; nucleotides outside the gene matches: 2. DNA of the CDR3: TGTGCCAGCTCACCATCGGGACAGTCCTACGAGCAGTACTTC. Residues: CASSPSGQSYEQYF.

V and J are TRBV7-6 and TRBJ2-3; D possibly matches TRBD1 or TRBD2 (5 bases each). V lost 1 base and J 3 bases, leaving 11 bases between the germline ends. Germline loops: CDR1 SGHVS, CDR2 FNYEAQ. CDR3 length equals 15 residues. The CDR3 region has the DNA TGTGCCAGCAGCTTAGGAGGGACCGAGACAGATACGCAGTATTTT. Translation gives CASSLGGTETDTQYF.